Following are 16 T cell receptor beta chains from one sample sequenced in a study of response to subunit inactivated influenza vaccine. TCRdb reprocessed the RT-PCR reads with MiXCR, giving one entry per CDR3 protein. The sample contains under 500,000 distinct CDR3 sequences, approximately 11% of which appear only once. Sequenced here: PBMCs from blood, sampled about 6 weeks after vaccination. These TCRs come from a man aged 50-60 years who received an inactivated influenza vaccine.

This clonotype was seen a few times. This chain connects TRBV7-9 to TRBJ2-7; 9 nucleotides match TRBD1. The CDR3 spans 15 residues. The germline CDR1 and CDR2 sequences are SEHNR and FQNEAQ (reference sequence). J gave up 4 bases and V 5 bases, and 9 bases lay outside the gene matches. The CDR3 spells CASSRPGQGGYEQYF. The CDR3 nucleotides read TGTGCCAGCAGCAGACCGGGACAGGGAGGGTACGAGCAGTACTTC.

This clonotype has more than one count but fewer than ten. J is TRBJ2-7 and V is TRBV12-3 or TRBV12-4; D unclear. V lost 9 bases to trimming and J lost 2 bases, with 8 bases between them. This CDR3 has 11 amino acids. The CDR3 sequence is CASCGAYEQYF. DNA of the CDR3: TGTGCCAGTTGTGGGGCCTACGAGCAGTACTTC.

This chain uses TRBV5-1 with TRBJ2-1, with 8 bases lining up with TRBD1. V lost 0 bases, J lost 10 bases, and 9 bases stayed unmatched. Germline assignment: CDR1 SGHRS and CDR2 YFSETQ. The CDR3 extends over 15 amino acids. CDR3 sequence: CASSLAGTGGHEQFF. CDR3 sequence (DNA): TGCGCCAGCAGCTTGGCCGGGACAGGAGGGCACGAGCAGTTCTTC.

This clonotype was recorded many times. V gene TRBV4-3 combines with J gene TRBJ2-3, with TRBD2 matching over 11 bases. The length of the CDR3 is 17 residues. The V gene's germline CDR1 is LGHNA and CDR2 YSLEER. Trimming took 0 bases from V and 2 from J; bases not matched to a gene: 4. The CDR3 is CASSQDVTSGVTDTQYF. CDR3 nucleotides: TGCGCCAGCAGCCAAGACGTGACTAGCGGGGTCACAGATACGCAGTATTTT.

V and J are TRBV5-1 and TRBJ2-7; D gene uncertain. Trimming stripped 0 bases from V and 6 bases from J, with 13 bases between. Germline loops: CDR1 SGHRS, CDR2 YFSETQ. This CDR3 is built from 14 residues. DNA of the CDR3: TGCGCCAGCAGCTTGGTGGGAACCGGGCTCGAGCAGTACTTC. Its translation: CASSLVGTGLEQYF.

This clonotype was observed a few times. This chain joins TRBV20-1 and TRBJ1-1, with no clear D. Germline lookup yields CDR1 DFQATT and CDR2 SNEGSKA (reference sequence). The CDR3 is 16 amino acids. V was pared by 2 bases and J by 0 bases, with 16 bases between. The chain's CDR3 is CSARWVGPRLNTEAFF. As DNA, the CDR3 is TGCAGTGCTAGATGGGTCGGACCCCGCCTGAACACTGAAGCTTTCTTT.

There are many counts of this clonotype. The chain uses TRBV7-2 and TRBJ2-7, with a tentative D call TRBD2 (6 bases). The germline V and J ends were trimmed by 1 base and 5 bases, with 18 bases remaining between them. The CDR3 contains 16 residues. Looked up from germline, CDR1 is SGHTA and CDR2 is FQGNSA. The CDR3 region is CASSLDGLGGVNEQYF. The CDR3 bases are TGTGCCAGCAGCTTAGACGGATTGGGGGGTGTGAACGAGCAGTACTTC.

This clonotype was observed a handful of times. The V call is TRBV28, the J call TRBJ2-5; possibly TRBD1 for D (6 bases). This CDR3 contains 15 residues. The germline V and J ends were trimmed by 4 bases and 4 bases, with 16 bases remaining between them. The germline V gene has CDR1 MDHEN and CDR2 SYDVKM. As DNA, the CDR3 is TGTGCCAGCAGTTCCCACAGGGTTCGCGGAGAGACCCAGTACTTC. This sequence encodes CASSSHRVRGETQYF.

This clonotype appeared many times. The chain uses TRBV20-1 and TRBJ2-7; D is uncertain. This CDR3 contains 16 residues. Germline V gives CDR1 DFQATT, CDR2 SNEGSKA (reference sequence). Trimming pared 0 bases from V and 3 bases from J, leaving 18 bases between. Here the CDR3 reads CSARDRSETWDYEQYF. The CDR3 DNA sequence: TGCAGTGCTAGAGATCGTTCCGAGACCTGGGACTACGAGCAGTACTTC.

This sequence joins TRBV5-1 and TRBJ2-2; D perhaps matches TRBD2 (6 bases). The CDR3 is 15 residues long. Germline V gene data show CDR1 as SGHRS and CDR2 as YFSETQ. The V and J ends lost 1 base and 5 bases respectively, with 12 bases between them. Here the CDR3 reads CASSLYTSRTGELFF. The CDR3 nucleotides read TGCGCCAGCAGCTTGTATACTAGCCGGACCGGGGAGCTGTTTTTT.

This clonotype was counted between two and nine times. The chain uses TRBV5-1 and TRBJ2-5; 8 bases map to TRBD1. V shed 0 bases and J 5 bases; nucleotides not matched to a gene: 6. Germline CDR1 SGHRS, CDR2 YFSETQ. This CDR3 comprises 15 residues. CDR3 DNA sequence: TGCGCCAGCAGCTTGGTCTACAGGGGGAAGGAGACCCAGTACTTC. Translation gives CASSLVYRGKETQYF.

This sequence joins TRBV18 and TRBJ2-6; 10 bases fit TRBD2. This CDR3 comprises 18 residues. Germline V CDR1 and CDR2: KGHSH, LQKENI. Germline trimming cut 2 bases from V and 0 bases from J; bases unmatched to any gene: 4. The CDR3 here is CASSPSLAGDSGANVLTF. Written as DNA, the CDR3 is TGTGCCAGCTCACCAAGTCTAGCGGGAGACTCTGGGGCCAACGTCCTGACTTTC.

The chain couples TRBV5-5 to TRBJ1-6; 10 nucleotides line up with TRBD1. This CDR3 spans 14 amino acids. CDR1 and CDR2 (germline): SGHKS, YYEKEE (reference sequence). V trimming: 4 bases; J trimming: 9 bases; junction bases outside the gene matches: 4. CDR3 loop: CASSRTGGVSPLHF. CDR3 nucleotide sequence: TGTGCCAGCAGCCGGACAGGGGGTGTTTCACCCCTCCACTTT.

This clonotype was recorded many times. V and J are TRBV20-1 and TRBJ2-1; TRBD2 agrees at 13 bases. V shed 6 bases, J shed 2 bases, and the junction held 4 bases outside the gene matches. CDR3 size: 15 residues. CDR1 is DFQATT and CDR2 is SNEGSKA in the germline V gene (reference sequence). The CDR3 loop is CSAKGLAGTYNEQFF. The DNA of the CDR3 is TGCAGTGCGAAGGGACTAGCGGGGACCTACAATGAGCAGTTCTTC.

The chain uses TRBV7-9 and TRBJ2-6, with TRBD2 as a possible D gene (5 bases). CDR3 length: 16 amino acids. V was pared by 1 base and J by 2 bases, with 9 bases between. The germline V gene has CDR1 SEHNR and CDR2 FQNEAQ (reference sequence). The CDR3 nucleotides read TGTGCCAGCAGCTTAGTATCCGGGGCTGGGGCCAACGTCCTGACTTTC. Residues: CASSLVSGAGANVLTF.

This clonotype was observed a few times. The chain joins TRBV7-2 to TRBJ1-5, with TRBD1 identical over 7 bases. The CDR3 loop spans 14 amino acids. Trimming at V came to 5 bases and at J to 7 bases, leaving 8 bases not matched to a gene. Germline CDR1 and CDR2: SGHTA and FQGNSA. CDR3 coding DNA: TGTGCCAGCAGCCCCGGGGCAGGGGGGCAGCCCCAGCATTTT. Protein: CASSPGAGGQPQHF.